One and the same sample provided the 15 T cell receptor beta chains below, sequenced in a study of blood T cell repertoires in COVID-19. Assay used: immunoSEQ multiplex PCR; TCRdb lists only in-frame clones, some missing. In the table there are some 220,000 clones, more than 75% of which are singletons. The sample was peripheral blood. The receptors were gathered from a human donor in a cohort sampled during active COVID-19.

This clone was seen only a few times. For the CDR3, the DNA is TGTGCCAGCAGTGAAATCCCTTATAATTCACCCCTCCACTTT. This translates into CASSEIPYNSPLHF. This rearrangement joins TRBV6-1 to TRBJ1-6; no definite D call. The germline CDR1 and CDR2 sequences are MNHNS and SASEGT. CDR3 length: 14 amino acids. Trimming removed 2 bases from V and 4 bases from J, with 6 bases in between.

The chain recombines TRBV19 with TRBJ1-3; 8 bases are shared with TRBD1. The ends lost 5 bases at V and 0 bases at J; junction bases unmatched: 6. Germline V gene sequence: CDR1 LNHDA, CDR2 SQIVND (reference sequence). This CDR3 is 16 amino acids long. The CDR3 protein is CASSPGQGYSGNTIYF. For the CDR3, the DNA is TGTGCCAGTAGTCCTGGACAGGGCTACTCTGGAAACACCATATATTTT.

The chain is built from TRBV6-1 and TRBJ2-5; TRBD2 aligns across 9 bases. The CDR3 loop spans 16 amino acids. With 0 bases clipped from V and 4 bases from J, the junction kept 6 bases outside the gene matches. Germline CDR1 reads MNHNS; CDR2 reads SASEGT. As DNA, the CDR3 is TGTGCCAGCAGTGAAGCTAGCGGGAGTTGGGTAGAGACCCAGTACTTC. Its translation is CASSEASGSWVETQYF.

The rearrangement uses TRBV5-1 and TRBJ1-3; 8 nucleotides align to TRBD1. This CDR3 region has 14 residues. J gave up 4 bases and V 4 bases, and 4 bases lay outside the gene matches. Looked up from germline, CDR1 is SGHRS and CDR2 is YFSETQ. The CDR3 DNA reads as TGCGCCAGCAGCCCCGGGACAGGAGGAAACACCATATATTTT. Protein product: CASSPGTGGNTIYF.

The chain uses TRBV30 and TRBJ1-2; D remains unclear. Germline CDR1 and CDR2: GTSNPN and SVGIG (reference sequence). This CDR3 has 12 residues. V dropped 0 bases and J dropped 4 bases, with 6 bases sitting between them. This chain's CDR3 is CAWSVNSYGYTF. The CDR3 coding sequence is TGTGCCTGGAGTGTAAACAGCTATGGCTACACCTTC.

The chain carries TRBV7-8 and TRBJ2-5; TRBD2 is a possible D gene (6 bases). The CDR3 runs 15 residues. The V end was cut by 0 bases, the J end by 5 bases, with 13 bases between. Germline V gene data show CDR1 as SGHVS and CDR2 as FQNEAQ. The CDR3 here is CASSLAGRYSETQYF. The CDR3 nucleotides are TGTGCCAGCAGCTTAGCAGGGAGGTACTCGGAGACCCAGTACTTC. Using reference TRBV7-8 and TRBJ2-5 for the parts outside the CDR3, the full variable domain is GAGVSQSPRYKVAKRGQDVALRCDPISGHVSLFWYQQALGQGPEFLTYFQNEAQLDKSGLPSDRFFAERPEGSVSTLKIQRTQQEDSAVYLCASSLAGRYSETQYFGPGTRLLVL.

The rearrangement links TRBV5-6 to TRBJ2-3, with TRBD1 identical over 8 bases. J lost 6 bases, V lost 2 bases, and 8 bases had no gene match. Germline CDR1 reads SGHDT; CDR2 reads YYEEEE. This CDR3 is built from 15 residues. CDR3 sequence reads: CASSFPGTGGDTQYF. The CDR3 coding sequence is TGTGCCAGCAGCTTCCCGGGGACAGGTGGCGATACGCAGTATTTT. Based on the CDR3 plus reference TRBV5-6 and TRBJ2-3, the full variable domain is DAGVTQSPTHLIKTRGQQVTLRCSPKSGHDTVSWYQQALGQGPQFIFQYYEEEERQRGNFPDRFSGHQFPNYSSELNVNALLLGDSALYLCASSFPGTGGDTQYFGPGTRLTVL.

A note on this clone: A read error may produce the germline difference seen at one junction end. The genes are TRBV30 and TRBJ1-5, with D unresolved. The CDR3 runs 15 residues. The germline V gene has CDR1 GTSNPN and CDR2 SVGIG (reference sequence). CDR3 nucleotide sequence: TGTGCCTGGAGTGTACTATGGGGTAGCGATCAGCCCCAGCATTTT. Amino acid sequence: CAWSVLWGSDQPQHF.

The chain couples TRBV18 to TRBJ1-2, with a possible D match to TRBD1 (5 bases). The germline CDR1 and CDR2 sequences are KGHSH and LQKENI. V was trimmed by 2 bases and J by 8 bases, leaving 18 bases between them. This CDR3 contains 15 residues. CDR3 sequence: CASSPGVVRGGGYTF. DNA for the CDR3: TGTGCCAGCTCACCAGGCGTAGTTAGGGGCGGAGGCTACACCTTC.

This clone was seen more than once but under ten times. This chain connects TRBV10-3 to TRBJ2-1; 12 nucleotides align to TRBD2. Germline trimming cut 10 bases from V and 5 bases from J; bases unmatched to any gene: 12. This CDR3 has 16 residues. Germline values: CDR1 ENHRY, CDR2 SYGVKD. DNA of the CDR3: TGTGCCACCAGAGGGGCGACTAGCGGGAGCGACAATGAGCAGTTCTTC. This encodes CATRGATSGSDNEQFF.

The chain links TRBV9 to TRBJ2-7; possible D gene TRBD2, 6 bases. V shed 0 bases and J shed 7 bases, with 20 bases lying between them. Germline values: CDR1 SGDLS, CDR2 YYNGEE. CDR3 length equals 16 residues. The CDR3 protein is CASSVARATGREEQYF. The CDR3 DNA follows: TGTGCCAGCAGCGTAGCACGGGCCACGGGTCGGGAGGAGCAGTACTTC.

The J gene is TRBJ1-2, the V gene TRBV7-8; D ambiguous. Trimming removed 1 base at V and 4 bases at J, with 10 bases between. Germline assignment: CDR1 SGHVS and CDR2 FQNEAQ. The CDR3 loop spans 14 amino acids. The CDR3: CASSLEAGIYGYTF. CDR3 nucleotide sequence: TGTGCCAGCAGCTTAGAGGCAGGCATCTATGGCTACACCTTC.

V is TRBV25-1 and J is TRBJ2-7; a weak D match, TRBD1 (6 bases). Trimming stripped 0 bases from V and 1 base from J, with 7 bases between. The CDR3 extends over 14 amino acids. Germline CDR1 is MGHDK and CDR2 is SYGVNS. The CDR3 bases are TGTGCCAGCAGTGAATATAGGGGGTCCTACGAGCAGTACTTC. This translates into CASSEYRGSYEQYF.

The V gene is TRBV4-1, the J gene TRBJ1-2; possible D gene TRBD1, 6 bases. Germline V gives CDR1 MGHRA, CDR2 YSYEKL. V was pared by 0 bases and J by 5 bases, with 13 bases between. The CDR3 runs to 15 residues. The DNA for the CDR3 is TGCGCCAGCAGCCAAGAAGGCGGGGGCGGTTATGGCTACACCTTC. Amino acid sequence: CASSQEGGGGYGYTF.

The chain has TRBV7-6 and TRBJ2-1, with 9 bases that match TRBD1. The CDR3 runs 15 residues. V was clipped by 5 bases and J by 5 bases; unmatched bases: 7. Germline V gives CDR1 SGHVS, CDR2 FNYEAQ. DNA of the CDR3: TGTGCCAGCAGCGCCGACAGGGGGGTAAACAATGAGCAGTTCTTC. Its translation: CASSADRGVNNEQFF.